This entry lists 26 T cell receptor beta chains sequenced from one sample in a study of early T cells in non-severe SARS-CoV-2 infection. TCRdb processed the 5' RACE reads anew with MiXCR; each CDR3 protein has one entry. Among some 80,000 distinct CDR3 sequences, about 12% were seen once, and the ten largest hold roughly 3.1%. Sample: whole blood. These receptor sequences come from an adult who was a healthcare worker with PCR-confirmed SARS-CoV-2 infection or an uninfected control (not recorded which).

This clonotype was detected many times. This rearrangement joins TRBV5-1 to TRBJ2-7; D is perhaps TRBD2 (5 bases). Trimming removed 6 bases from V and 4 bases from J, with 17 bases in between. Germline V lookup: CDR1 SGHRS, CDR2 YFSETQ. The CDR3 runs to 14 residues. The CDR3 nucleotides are TGCGCCAGCACCAGGACTCCGACGGCGTACGAGCAGTACTTC. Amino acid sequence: CASTRTPTAYEQYF.

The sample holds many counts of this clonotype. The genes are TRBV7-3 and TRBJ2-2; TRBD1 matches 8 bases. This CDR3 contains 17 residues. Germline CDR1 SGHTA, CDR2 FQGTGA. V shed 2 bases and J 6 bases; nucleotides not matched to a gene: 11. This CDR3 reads CASSLVQGAEAAGELFF. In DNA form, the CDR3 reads TGTGCCAGCAGCTTAGTCCAGGGGGCCGAGGCCGCCGGGGAGCTGTTTTTT.

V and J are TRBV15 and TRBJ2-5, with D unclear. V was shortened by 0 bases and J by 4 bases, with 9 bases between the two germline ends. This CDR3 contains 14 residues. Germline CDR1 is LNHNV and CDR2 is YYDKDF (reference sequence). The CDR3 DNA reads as TGTGCCACCAGCAGAGATCGGAACTTAGAGACCCAGTACTTC. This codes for CATSRDRNLETQYF.

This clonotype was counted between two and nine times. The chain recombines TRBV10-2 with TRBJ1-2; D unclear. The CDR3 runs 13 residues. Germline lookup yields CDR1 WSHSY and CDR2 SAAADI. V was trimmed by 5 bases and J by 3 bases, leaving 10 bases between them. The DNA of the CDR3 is TGCGCCAGCAGTCCTCAGGTGGACTATGGCTACACCTTC. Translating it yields CASSPQVDYGYTF.

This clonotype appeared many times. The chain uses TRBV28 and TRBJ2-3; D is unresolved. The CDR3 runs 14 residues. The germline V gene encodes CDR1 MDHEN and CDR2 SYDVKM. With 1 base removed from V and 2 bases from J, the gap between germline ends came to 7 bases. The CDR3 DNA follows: TGTGCCAGCAGTTTATCAACTAACACAGATACGCAGTATTTT. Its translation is CASSLSTNTDTQYF.

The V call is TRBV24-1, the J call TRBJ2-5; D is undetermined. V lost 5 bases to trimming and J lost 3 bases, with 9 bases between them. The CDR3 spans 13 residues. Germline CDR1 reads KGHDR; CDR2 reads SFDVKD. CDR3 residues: CATSGEYEETQYF. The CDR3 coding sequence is TGTGCCACCAGTGGGGAATATGAAGAGACCCAGTACTTC.

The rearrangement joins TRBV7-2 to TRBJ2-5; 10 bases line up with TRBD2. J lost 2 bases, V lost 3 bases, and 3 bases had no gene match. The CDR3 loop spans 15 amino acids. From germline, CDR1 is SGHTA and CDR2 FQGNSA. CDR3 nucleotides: TGTGCCAGCAGCTTCCGGACTAGCGGACAAGAGACCCAGTACTTC. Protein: CASSFRTSGQETQYF.

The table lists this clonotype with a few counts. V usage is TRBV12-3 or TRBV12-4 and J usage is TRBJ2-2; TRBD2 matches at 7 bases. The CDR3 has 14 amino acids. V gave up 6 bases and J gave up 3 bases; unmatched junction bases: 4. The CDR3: CASSGLDDTGELFF. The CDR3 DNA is TGTGCCAGCAGCGGACTAGATGACACCGGGGAGCTGTTTTTT.

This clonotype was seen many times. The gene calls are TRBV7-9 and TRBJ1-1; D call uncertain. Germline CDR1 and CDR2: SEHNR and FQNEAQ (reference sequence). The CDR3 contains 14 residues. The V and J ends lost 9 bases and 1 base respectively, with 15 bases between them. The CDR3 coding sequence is TGTGCCAGGAACGATTTGCGAAGGAACACTGAAGCTTTCTTT. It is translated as CARNDLRRNTEAFF.

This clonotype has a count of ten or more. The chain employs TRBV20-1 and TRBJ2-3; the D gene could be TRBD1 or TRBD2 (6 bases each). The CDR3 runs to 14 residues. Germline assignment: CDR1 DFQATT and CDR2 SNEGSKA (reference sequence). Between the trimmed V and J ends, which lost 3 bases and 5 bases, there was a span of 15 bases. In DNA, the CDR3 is TGCAGTGCTAGTCTCCTGAGGGGGGAAGATACGCAGTATTTT. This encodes CSASLLRGEDTQYF.

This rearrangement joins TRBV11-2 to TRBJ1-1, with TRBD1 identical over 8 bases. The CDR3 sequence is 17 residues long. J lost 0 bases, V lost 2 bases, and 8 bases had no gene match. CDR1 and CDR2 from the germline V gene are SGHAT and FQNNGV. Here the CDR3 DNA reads TGTGCCAGCAGCTTACAGAGGACAGGGAGATTGAACACTGAAGCTTTCTTT. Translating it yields CASSLQRTGRLNTEAFF.

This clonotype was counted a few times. The DNA of the CDR3 is TGCAGCGCTGGGGGAGGGGTGGTTGGAGCTTTCTTT. Its protein is CSAGGGVVGAFF. This sequence joins TRBV29-1 and TRBJ1-1, with a tentative D call TRBD1 (5 bases). From germline, CDR1 is SQVTM and CDR2 ANQGSEA. This CDR3 has 12 residues. Trimming took off 7 bases at V and 10 bases at J, with 19 bases between the two ends.

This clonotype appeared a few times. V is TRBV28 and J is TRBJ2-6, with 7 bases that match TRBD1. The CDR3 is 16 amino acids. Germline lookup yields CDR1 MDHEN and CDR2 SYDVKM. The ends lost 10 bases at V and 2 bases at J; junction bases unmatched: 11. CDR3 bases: TGTGCCACCCACAGGGGACCCGGTCCTGGGGCCAACGTCCTGACTTTC. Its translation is CATHRGPGPGANVLTF.

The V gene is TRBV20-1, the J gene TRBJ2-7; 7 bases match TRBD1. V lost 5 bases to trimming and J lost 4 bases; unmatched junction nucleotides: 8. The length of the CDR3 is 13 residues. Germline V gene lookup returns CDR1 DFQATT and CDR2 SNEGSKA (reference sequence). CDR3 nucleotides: TGCAGTGCTCGCTCGGACAGGAGGTACGAGCAGTACTTC. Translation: CSARSDRRYEQYF.

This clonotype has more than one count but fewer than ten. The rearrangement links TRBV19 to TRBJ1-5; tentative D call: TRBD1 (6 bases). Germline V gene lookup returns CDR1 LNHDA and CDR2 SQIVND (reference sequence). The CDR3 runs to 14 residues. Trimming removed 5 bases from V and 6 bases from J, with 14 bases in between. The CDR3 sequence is CASSPTGSLQPQHF. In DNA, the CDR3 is TGTGCCAGTAGTCCTACAGGGTCTCTTCAGCCCCAGCATTTT.

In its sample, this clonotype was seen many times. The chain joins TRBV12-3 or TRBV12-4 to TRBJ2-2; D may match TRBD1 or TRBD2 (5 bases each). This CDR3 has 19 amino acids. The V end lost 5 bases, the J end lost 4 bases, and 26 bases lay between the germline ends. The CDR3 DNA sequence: TGTGCCAGCAGTACCGCCCTCGGGACCCCAATGGGGCGCACCGGGGAGCTGTTTTTT. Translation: CASSTALGTPMGRTGELFF.

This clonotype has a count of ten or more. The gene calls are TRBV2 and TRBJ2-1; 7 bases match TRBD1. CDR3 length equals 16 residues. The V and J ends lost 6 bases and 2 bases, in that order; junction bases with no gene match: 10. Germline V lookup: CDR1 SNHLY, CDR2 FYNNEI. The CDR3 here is CASSWEPQGPYNEQFF. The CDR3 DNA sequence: TGTGCCAGCAGCTGGGAGCCACAGGGGCCCTACAATGAGCAGTTCTTC.

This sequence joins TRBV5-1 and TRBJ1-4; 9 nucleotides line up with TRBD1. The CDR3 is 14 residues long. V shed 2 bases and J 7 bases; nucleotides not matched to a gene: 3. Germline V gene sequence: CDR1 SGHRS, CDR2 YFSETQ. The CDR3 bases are TGCGCCAGCAGCTTAACAGGGGGCGTTGAAAAACTGTTTTTT. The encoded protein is CASSLTGGVEKLFF.

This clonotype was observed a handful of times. This CDR3 is CASSLMVQPSGNAGELFF. The CDR3, as DNA: TGTGCCAGCAGCTTAATGGTTCAACCTAGCGGGAATGCCGGGGAGCTGTTTTTT. The gene calls are TRBV7-2 and TRBJ2-2; 9 nucleotides match TRBD2. CDR3 length: 18 residues. V shed 2 bases, J shed 6 bases, and the junction held 13 bases outside the gene matches. Looked up from germline, CDR1 is SGHTA and CDR2 is FQGNSA.

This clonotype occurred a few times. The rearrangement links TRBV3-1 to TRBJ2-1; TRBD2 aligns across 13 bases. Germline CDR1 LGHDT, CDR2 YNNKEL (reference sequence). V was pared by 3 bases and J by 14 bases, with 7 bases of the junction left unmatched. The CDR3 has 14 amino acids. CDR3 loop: CASSHGTSGTDEFF. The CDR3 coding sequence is TGTGCCAGCAGCCATGGGACTAGCGGGACGGACGAGTTCTTC.

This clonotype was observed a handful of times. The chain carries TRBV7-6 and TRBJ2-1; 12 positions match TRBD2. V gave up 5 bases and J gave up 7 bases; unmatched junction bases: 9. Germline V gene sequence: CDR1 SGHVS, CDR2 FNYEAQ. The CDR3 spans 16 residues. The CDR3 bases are TGTGCCAGCAGCCAGACTCTAGCGGGAGGGGGGAATGAGCAGTTCTTC. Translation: CASSQTLAGGGNEQFF.

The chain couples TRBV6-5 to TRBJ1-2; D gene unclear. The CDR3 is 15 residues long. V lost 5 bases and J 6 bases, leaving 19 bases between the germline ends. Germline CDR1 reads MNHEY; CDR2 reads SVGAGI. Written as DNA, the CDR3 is TGTGCCAGCAGTCCCCATCTCGCTTTCCCGGATGGCTACACCTTC. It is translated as CASSPHLAFPDGYTF.

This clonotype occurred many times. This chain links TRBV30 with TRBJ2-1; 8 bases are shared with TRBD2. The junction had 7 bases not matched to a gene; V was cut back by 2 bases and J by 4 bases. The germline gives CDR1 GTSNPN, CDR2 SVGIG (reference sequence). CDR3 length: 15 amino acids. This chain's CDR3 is CAWSPVTGGYNEQFF. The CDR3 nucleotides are TGTGCCTGGAGTCCAGTGACGGGAGGGTACAATGAGCAGTTCTTC.

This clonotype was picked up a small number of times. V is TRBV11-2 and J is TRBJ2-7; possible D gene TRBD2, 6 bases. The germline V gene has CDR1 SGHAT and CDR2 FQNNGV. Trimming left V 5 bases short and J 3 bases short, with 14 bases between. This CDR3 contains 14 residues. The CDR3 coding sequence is TGTGCCAGCAGCCTAGCGATGGGGGGCTACGAGCAGTACTTC. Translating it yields CASSLAMGGYEQYF.

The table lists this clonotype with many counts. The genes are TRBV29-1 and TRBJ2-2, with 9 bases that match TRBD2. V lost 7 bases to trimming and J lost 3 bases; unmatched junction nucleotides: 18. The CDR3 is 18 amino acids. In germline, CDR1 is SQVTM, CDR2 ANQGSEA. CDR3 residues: CSGENLGLAYRDTGELFF. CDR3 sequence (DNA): TGCAGCGGCGAAAACTTGGGACTAGCTTATCGAGACACCGGGGAGCTGTTTTTT.

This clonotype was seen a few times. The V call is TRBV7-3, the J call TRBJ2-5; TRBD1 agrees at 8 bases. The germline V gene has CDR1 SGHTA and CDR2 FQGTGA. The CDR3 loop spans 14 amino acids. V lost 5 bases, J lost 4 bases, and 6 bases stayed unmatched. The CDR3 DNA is TGTGCCAGCAGCAAATCAGGGGGCAGAGAGACCCAGTACTTC. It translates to CASSKSGGRETQYF. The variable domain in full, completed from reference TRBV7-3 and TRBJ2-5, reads GAGVSQTPSNKVTEKGKYVELRCDPISGHTALYWYRQSLGQGPEFLIYFQGTGAADDSGLPNDRFFAVRPEGSVSTLKIQRTERGDSAVYLCASSKSGGRETQYFGPGTRLLVL.